Below are 21 T cell receptor beta chains sequenced from a single sample in a study of blood T cell repertoires in COVID-19. Sequencing used immunoSEQ multiplex PCR; TCRdb keeps in-frame clones, though not all of them. Altogether about 320,000 clones are present, about 83% being singletons, with the ten largest covering about 1.6%. The sequencing sample was made of peripheral blood. The receptors come from a woman aged 45-59 years with acute or convalescent COVID-19.

The rearrangement links TRBV3-1 (or the pseudogene TRBV3-2) to TRBJ2-1, with 10 bases identical to TRBD2. Per the germline V gene, CDR1 is LGHDT and CDR2 is YNNKEL (reference sequence). The J segment lost 9 bases and the V segment lost 1 base, leaving 0 bases of the junction unmatched. The CDR3 contains 13 residues. In DNA, the CDR3 is TGTGCCAGCAGCCAAGGGACTAGCGGTGAGCAGTTCTTC. Protein product: CASSQGTSGEQFF.

This chain joins TRBV28 and TRBJ1-6; D is possibly TRBD1 (6 bases). Germline values: CDR1 MDHEN, CDR2 SYDVKM. The germline V and J ends were trimmed by 5 bases and 14 bases, with 10 bases remaining between them. The CDR3 is 11 residues long. CDR3 sequence reads: CASSPGVALHF. DNA of the CDR3: TGTGCCAGCAGTCCAGGGGTGGCCCTCCACTTT.

V usage is TRBV7-9 and J usage is TRBJ1-4, with 8 bases lining up with TRBD1. V trimming: 5 bases; J trimming: 8 bases; junction bases outside the gene matches: 7. Germline assignment: CDR1 SEHNR and CDR2 FQNEAQ (reference sequence). The CDR3 covers 14 residues. The CDR3 loop is CASSLGQGWEKLFF. The CDR3 DNA sequence: TGTGCCAGCAGCCTCGGACAGGGTTGGGAAAAACTGTTTTTT.

The J gene is TRBJ2-1, the V gene TRBV6-5, with 9 bases lining up with TRBD2. The junction had 8 bases not matched to a gene; V was cut back by 7 bases and J by 7 bases. This CDR3 contains 14 residues. Germline lookup yields CDR1 MNHEY and CDR2 SVGAGI. The CDR3 region has the DNA TGTGCCAGCAATCCAGGCGGGAGGGTAAATGAGCAGTTCTTC. Translated: CASNPGGRVNEQFF.

The chain uses TRBV1 and TRBJ2-1; TRBD2 is taken as the D call from the table, unchecked against the DNA. TRBV1 is a recognized pseudogene. The CDR3 totals 18 residues. In nucleotides, the CDR3 is TGCACCAGCAGCCAAGAAGCTAGCGGGGGTATCTCCTACAATGAGCAGTTCTTC. As protein: CTSSQEASGGISYNEQFF.

This sequence joins TRBV24-1 and TRBJ2-2; 8 nucleotides align to TRBD1. There are 15 residues in the CDR3. Germline assignment: CDR1 KGHDR and CDR2 SFDVKD. The V segment lost 5 bases and the J segment 3 bases; nucleotides outside the gene matches: 4. The CDR3 loop is CATSVRGLDTGELFF. The CDR3, as DNA: TGTGCCACCAGTGTCAGGGGGCTAGACACCGGGGAGCTGTTTTTT.

The chain is built from TRBV7-9 and TRBJ2-5; TRBD2 aligns across 7 bases. This CDR3 spans 14 amino acids. Germline CDR1 SEHNR, CDR2 FQNEAQ (reference sequence). V lost 7 bases, J lost 6 bases, and 11 bases stayed unmatched. CDR3 sequence (DNA): TGTGCCAGCACCCCTCCAGCGGGAAAAAAGACCCAGTACTTC. Its protein is CASTPPAGKKTQYF. Using reference TRBV7-9 and TRBJ2-5 for the parts outside the CDR3, the full variable domain is DTGVSQNPRHKITKRGQNVTFRCDPISEHNRLYWYRQTLGQGPEFLTYFQNEAQLEKSRLLSDRFSAERPKGSFSTLEIQRTEQGDSAMYLCASTPPAGKKTQYFGPGTRLLVL.

The rearrangement joins TRBV28 to TRBJ2-1, with TRBD1 matching 8 bases. V lost 4 bases to trimming and J lost 5 bases; unmatched junction nucleotides: 7. The V gene's germline CDR1 is MDHEN and CDR2 SYDVKM. The CDR3 has 15 amino acids. CDR3 loop: CASSSGTGPDNEQFF. In nucleotides, the CDR3 is TGTGCCAGCAGTTCCGGGACAGGCCCAGACAATGAGCAGTTCTTC.

This clone was seen a few times. The genes are TRBV28 and TRBJ2-7; 8 bases agree with TRBD2. This CDR3 has 14 residues. The germline V gene encodes CDR1 MDHEN and CDR2 SYDVKM. V shed 5 bases and J 5 bases; nucleotides not matched to a gene: 8. CDR3 loop: CASSQERERDEQYF. In nucleotides, the CDR3 is TGTGCCAGCAGTCAGGAGCGGGAGAGGGACGAGCAGTACTTC.

The J gene is TRBJ2-2, the V gene TRBV29-1; D uncertain. CDR1 is SQVTM and CDR2 is ANQGSEA in the germline V gene. The CDR3 consists of 11 residues. The V end lost 7 bases, the J end lost 6 bases, and 9 bases lay between the germline ends. CDR3 sequence: CSGAMAGELFF. The DNA of the CDR3 is TGCAGCGGGGCTATGGCCGGGGAGCTGTTTTTT.

The chain carries TRBV5-4 and TRBJ2-7; TRBD2 matches 7 bases. The germline V gene has CDR1 SGHNT and CDR2 YYREEE (reference sequence). The CDR3 length is 14 residues. V gave up 1 base and J gave up 3 bases; unmatched junction bases: 4. CDR3 nucleotides: TGTGCCAGCAGCTTGCGCGGGAGTATCTACGAGCAGTACTTC. This gives the protein CASSLRGSIYEQYF.

This chain links TRBV2 with TRBJ1-2; D is uncertain. The CDR3 totals 14 residues. Trimming shortened V by 3 bases and J by 2 bases, and 10 bases separated the two germline ends. The germline V gene encodes CDR1 SNHLY and CDR2 FYNNEI. CDR3 sequence: CASSDALRNYGYTF. The CDR3 DNA follows: TGTGCCAGCAGTGACGCGTTACGGAACTATGGCTACACCTTC.

The V call is TRBV19, the J call TRBJ2-2; a weak D match, TRBD2 (7 bases). CDR1 is LNHDA and CDR2 is SQIVND in the germline V gene (reference sequence). Trimming stripped 0 bases from V and 0 bases from J, with 29 bases between. CDR3 length: 23 amino acids. CDR3 DNA: TGTGCCAGTAGTATAGAGCGGGTGGGGGGGCCGACCCGTACCGGTTCGAACACCGGGGAGCTGTTTTTT. Encoded protein: CASSIERVGGPTRTGSNTGELFF.

The chain carries TRBV5-5 and TRBJ2-7; D perhaps matches TRBD2 (6 bases). This CDR3 spans 13 amino acids. Trimming left V 5 bases short and J 3 bases short, with 12 bases between. Per the germline V gene, CDR1 is SGHKS and CDR2 is YYEKEE (reference sequence). CDR3 coding DNA: TGTGCCAGCAGTCGGGACTCTTACTACGAGCAGTACTTC. Residues: CASSRDSYYEQYF.

The chain has TRBV27 and TRBJ2-7; possibly TRBD1 for D (7 bases). Germline V gene lookup returns CDR1 MNHEY and CDR2 SMNVEV (reference sequence). V lost 2 bases and J lost 0, with 14 bases in between. The CDR3 contains 16 residues. The CDR3 DNA sequence: TGTGCCAGCAGTTTAGGCGCGGGACAGCCCTCCTACGAGCAGTACTTC. Its translation: CASSLGAGQPSYEQYF.

This clone has just a few counts. CDR3 coding DNA: TGTGCCTGTTCGCGGGGGCTAGGAAACAATGAGCAGTTCTTC. Translation gives CACSRGLGNNEQFF. The chain couples TRBV27 to TRBJ2-1; D possibly corresponds to TRBD2 (7 bases). The ends were cut back, 11 bases at V and 5 bases at J, with 19 bases in the middle. CDR3 size: 14 residues. Germline V gives CDR1 MNHEY, CDR2 SMNVEV (reference sequence).

This chain connects TRBV7-2 to TRBJ2-7, with TRBD2 matching over 8 bases. The germline V gene has CDR1 SGHTA and CDR2 FQGNSA. V trimming: 7 bases; J trimming: 3 bases; junction bases outside the gene matches: 8. This CDR3 spans 14 amino acids. The CDR3 region has the DNA TGTGCCAGCACCCTGCCCGGGACTAGCTACGAGCAGTACTTC. Amino acid sequence: CASTLPGTSYEQYF.

This clone came up once. The rearrangement uses TRBV14 and TRBJ1-2; D call uncertain. V dropped 1 base and J dropped 1 base, with 4 bases sitting between them. The length of the CDR3 is 13 residues. The germline CDR1 and CDR2 sequences are SGHDN and FVKESK. The CDR3 DNA sequence: TGTGCCAGCAGCCAAGGGCTTAACTATGGCTACACCTTC. This sequence encodes CASSQGLNYGYTF.

The V call is TRBV9, the J call TRBJ1-2; D uncertain. Germline values: CDR1 SGDLS, CDR2 YYNGEE. The V gene lost 3 bases and the J gene lost 5 bases, with 8 bases spanning the gap. There are 12 residues in the CDR3. The CDR3 sequence: CASSGGPYGYTF. The CDR3 bases are TGTGCCAGCAGCGGAGGCCCGTATGGCTACACCTTC.

The chain is built from TRBV11-1 and TRBJ1-3, with TRBD1 identical over 7 bases. J was trimmed by 7 bases and V by 4 bases; bases with no gene match: 4. In germline, CDR1 is SGHAT, CDR2 FQDESV (reference sequence). The CDR3 sequence is 13 residues long. CDR3: CASSWGQRNTIYF. CDR3 coding DNA: TGTGCCAGCAGCTGGGGACAGAGGAACACCATATATTTT.

The chain recombines TRBV2 with TRBJ2-7; D may be TRBD2 (6 bases). The V gene's germline CDR1 is SNHLY and CDR2 FYNNEI. This CDR3 region has 11 residues. Trimming took off 8 bases at V and 3 bases at J, with 8 bases between the two ends. CDR3 protein: CASRLVYEQYF. In DNA form, the CDR3 reads TGTGCCAGCCGACTAGTCTACGAGCAGTACTTC.